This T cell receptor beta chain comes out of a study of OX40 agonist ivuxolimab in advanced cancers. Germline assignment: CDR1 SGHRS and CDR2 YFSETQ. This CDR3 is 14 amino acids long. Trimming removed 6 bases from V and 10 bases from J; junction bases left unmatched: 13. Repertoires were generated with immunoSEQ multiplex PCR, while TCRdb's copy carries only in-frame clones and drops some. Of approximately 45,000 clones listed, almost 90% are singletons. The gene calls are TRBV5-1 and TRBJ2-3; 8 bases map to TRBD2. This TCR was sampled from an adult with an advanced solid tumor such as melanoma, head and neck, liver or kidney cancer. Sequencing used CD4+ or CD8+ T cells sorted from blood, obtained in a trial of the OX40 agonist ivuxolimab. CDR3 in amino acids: CASTLAEGGMAQYF. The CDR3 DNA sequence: TGCGCCAGCACACTAGCGGAGGGGGGGATGGCGCAGTATTTT.